The sequence of this TCR beta chain was determined in a study of cytomegalovirus exposure and HLA in healthy donors. Findings and limits, study-wide: An Asian-associated ancestry cluster reportedly showed fewer N-insertions than the approximately 600-donor mean in a later analysis. Certain sequence variants were highly shared and formed a cluster, and this cluster was likely a sequencing artifact.

Germline lookup yields CDR1 SGHRS and CDR2 YFSETQ. The V and J ends lost 1 base and 5 bases respectively, with 13 bases between them. CDR3 length equals 15 residues. PCR employed 60 Vbeta and 13 Jbeta primers. Clones were read by immunoSEQ multiplex PCR, and TCRdb kept only the in-frame ones, dropping some. The table lists 120,000 to 150,000 clones. As concerns this clone: Its antigen is not known.

The clonotype originates from a woman aged 18-29 years in good health and CMV-seronegative. The sequenced sample consisted of PBMCs. V is TRBV5-1 and J is TRBJ2-1; D ambiguous. CDR3 nucleotide sequence: TGCGCCAGCAGCTTGAGCCTAACCGAAAACAATGAGCAGTTCTTC. It is translated as CASSLSLTENNEQFF.